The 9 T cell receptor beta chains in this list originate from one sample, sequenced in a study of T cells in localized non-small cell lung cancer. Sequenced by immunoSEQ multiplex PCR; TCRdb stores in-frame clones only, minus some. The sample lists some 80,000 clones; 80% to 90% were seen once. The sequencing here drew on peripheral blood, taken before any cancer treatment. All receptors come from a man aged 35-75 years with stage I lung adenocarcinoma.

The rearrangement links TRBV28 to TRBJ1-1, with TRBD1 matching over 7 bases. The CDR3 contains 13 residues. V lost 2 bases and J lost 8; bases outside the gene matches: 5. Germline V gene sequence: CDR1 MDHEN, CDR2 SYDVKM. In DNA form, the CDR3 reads TGTGCCAGCAGTTTACTGGACAGGCTAGAAGCTTTCTTT. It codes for CASSLLDRLEAFF.

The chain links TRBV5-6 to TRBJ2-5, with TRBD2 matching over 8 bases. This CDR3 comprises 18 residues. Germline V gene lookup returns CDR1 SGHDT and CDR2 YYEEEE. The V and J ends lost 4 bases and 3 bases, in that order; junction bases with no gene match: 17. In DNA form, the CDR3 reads TGTGCCAGCAGCCCTAGGCGGTTTCTTAGCGGGGCAAAAGAGACCCAGTACTTC. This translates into CASSPRRFLSGAKETQYF.

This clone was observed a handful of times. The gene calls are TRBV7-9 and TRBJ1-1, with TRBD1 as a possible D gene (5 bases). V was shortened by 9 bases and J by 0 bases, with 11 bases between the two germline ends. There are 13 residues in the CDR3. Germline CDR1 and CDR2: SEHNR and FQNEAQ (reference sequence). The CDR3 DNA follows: TGTGCCAGTATCCCGGGACTGAACACTGAAGCTTTCTTT. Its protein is CASIPGLNTEAFF.

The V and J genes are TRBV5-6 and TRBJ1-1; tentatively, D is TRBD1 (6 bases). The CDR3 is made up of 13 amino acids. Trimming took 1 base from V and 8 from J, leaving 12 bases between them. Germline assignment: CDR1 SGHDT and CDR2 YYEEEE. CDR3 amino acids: CASSLMGGKEAFF. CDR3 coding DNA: TGTGCCAGCAGCTTGATGGGGGGCAAGGAAGCTTTCTTT. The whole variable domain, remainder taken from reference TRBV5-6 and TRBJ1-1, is DAGVTQSPTHLIKTRGQQVTLRCSPKSGHDTVSWYQQALGQGPQFIFQYYEEEERQRGNFPDRFSGHQFPNYSSELNVNALLLGDSALYLCASSLMGGKEAFFGQGTRLTVV.

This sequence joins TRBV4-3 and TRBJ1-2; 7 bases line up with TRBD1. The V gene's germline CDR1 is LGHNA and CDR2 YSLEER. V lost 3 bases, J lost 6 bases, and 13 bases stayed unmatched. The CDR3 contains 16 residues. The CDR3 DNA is TGCGCCAGCAGCCACCACCTCCTAGACAGGGCGGATGGCTACACCTTC. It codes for CASSHHLLDRADGYTF.

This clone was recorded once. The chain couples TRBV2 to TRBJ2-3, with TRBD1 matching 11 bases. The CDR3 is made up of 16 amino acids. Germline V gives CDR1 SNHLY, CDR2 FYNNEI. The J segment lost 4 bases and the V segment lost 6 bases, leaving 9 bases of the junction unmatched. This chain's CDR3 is CASSFRGGQGADTQYF. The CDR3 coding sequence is TGTGCCAGCAGCTTTCGGGGGGGACAGGGGGCAGATACGCAGTATTTT. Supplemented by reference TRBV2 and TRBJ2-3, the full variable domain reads EPEVTQTPSHQVTQMGQEVILRCVPISNHLYFYWYRQILGQKVEFLVSFYNNEISEKSEIFDDQFSVERPDGSNFTLKIRSTKLEDSAMYFCASSFRGGQGADTQYFGPGTRLTVL.

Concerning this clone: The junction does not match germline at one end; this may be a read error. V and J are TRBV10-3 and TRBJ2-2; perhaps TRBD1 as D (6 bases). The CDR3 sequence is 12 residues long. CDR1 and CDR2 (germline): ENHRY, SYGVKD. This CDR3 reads CAIRWTDGQLFF. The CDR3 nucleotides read TGTGCCATCAGATGGACAGACGGGCAGCTGTTTTTT.

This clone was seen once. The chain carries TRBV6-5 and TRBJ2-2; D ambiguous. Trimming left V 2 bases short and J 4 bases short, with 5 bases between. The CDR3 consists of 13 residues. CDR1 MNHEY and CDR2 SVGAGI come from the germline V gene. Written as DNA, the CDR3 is TGTGCCAGCAGTTACCTCTCCACCGGGGAGCTGTTTTTT. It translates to CASSYLSTGELFF.

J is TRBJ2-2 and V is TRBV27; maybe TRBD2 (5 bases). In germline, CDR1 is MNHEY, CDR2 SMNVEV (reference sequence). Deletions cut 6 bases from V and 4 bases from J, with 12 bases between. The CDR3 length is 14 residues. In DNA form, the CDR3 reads TGTGCCAGCAGGAGGGTAGTCTCCACCGGGGAGCTGTTTTTT. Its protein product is CASRRVVSTGELFF.